This TCR beta chain appears in the sequencing data of a study of T cells in Graves' hyperthyroidism and ophthalmopathy. Regions amplified from RNA transcripts were the TCR beta CDR3 regions. Carried out on the TCR CDR3, a first-round RT-PCR used the HTBI primer set. TCRdb fed the multiplex PCR reads into MiXCR, producing one record per CDR3 protein. Of some 200,000 distinct CDR3 sequences listed, about 15% are singletons. On this clonotype itself: Its antigen is not known.

CDR3 length equals 14 residues. Looked up from germline, CDR1 is SGHTA and CDR2 is FQGNSA. Trimming took 2 bases from V and 0 from J, leaving 8 bases between them. General observations from the study: Separation of ophthalmopathy from stable hyperthyroidism was achieved by a 13 V-J model.

The sequence was collected from a man aged 45-65 years with Graves' hyperthyroidism. The V and J genes are TRBV7-2 and TRBJ2-7; D not certain. The specimen sequenced was blood. The CDR3 DNA sequence: TGTGCCAGCAGCTTAAGCCTCGGCTCCTACGAGCAGTACTTC. Residues: CASSLSLGSYEQYF.